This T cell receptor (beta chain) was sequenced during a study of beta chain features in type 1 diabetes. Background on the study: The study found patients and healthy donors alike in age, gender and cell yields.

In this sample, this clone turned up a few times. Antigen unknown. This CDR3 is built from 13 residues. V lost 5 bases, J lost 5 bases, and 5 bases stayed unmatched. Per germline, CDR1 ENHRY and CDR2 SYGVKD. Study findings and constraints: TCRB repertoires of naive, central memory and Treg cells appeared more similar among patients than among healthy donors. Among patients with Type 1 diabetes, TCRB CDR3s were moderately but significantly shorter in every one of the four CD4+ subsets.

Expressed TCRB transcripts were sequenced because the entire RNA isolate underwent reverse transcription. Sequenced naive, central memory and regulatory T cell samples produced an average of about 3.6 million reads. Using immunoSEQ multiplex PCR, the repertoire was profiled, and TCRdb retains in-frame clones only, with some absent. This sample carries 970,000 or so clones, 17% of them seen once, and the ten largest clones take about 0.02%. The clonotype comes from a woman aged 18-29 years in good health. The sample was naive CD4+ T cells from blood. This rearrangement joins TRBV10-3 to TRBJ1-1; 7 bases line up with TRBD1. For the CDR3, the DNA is TGTGCCATCAGTACAGGGGTAGGGACTGAAGCTTTCTTT. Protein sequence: CAISTGVGTEAFF.